This T cell receptor (beta chain) was retrieved from a study of cytomegalovirus exposure and HLA in healthy donors. As to this clone: The antigen remains unidentified. At one end the junction does not follow the germline gene, possibly because of a read error.

Germline V gene data show CDR1 as SEHNR and CDR2 as FQNEAQ (reference sequence). The CDR3 extends over 16 amino acids. Overall study results and limits: Later on, a genetic analysis was performed. It linked a missense variant in DCLRE1C with V- and J-gene trimming of TCR beta. The productive fraction for most TCR beta V segments was about 90% or about 30% in an earlier analysis.

The PCR had 60 Vbeta and 13 Jbeta primers. The method was immunoSEQ multiplex PCR; TCRdb's version includes in-frame clones alone and lacks a portion of them. The sample includes 110,000 to 150,000 clones, about two thirds of them seen just once. This sequence was found in a man aged 55 to 70 in good health and CMV-seronegative. The V and J genes are TRBV7-9 and TRBJ2-1; 9 bases are shared with TRBD1. Source material: PBMCs. The CDR3 loop reads CSSSLNNLDRGNEQFF. CDR3 sequence (DNA): TGTTCCAGCAGCTTAAATAACCTGGACAGGGGCAATGAGCAGTTCTTC.